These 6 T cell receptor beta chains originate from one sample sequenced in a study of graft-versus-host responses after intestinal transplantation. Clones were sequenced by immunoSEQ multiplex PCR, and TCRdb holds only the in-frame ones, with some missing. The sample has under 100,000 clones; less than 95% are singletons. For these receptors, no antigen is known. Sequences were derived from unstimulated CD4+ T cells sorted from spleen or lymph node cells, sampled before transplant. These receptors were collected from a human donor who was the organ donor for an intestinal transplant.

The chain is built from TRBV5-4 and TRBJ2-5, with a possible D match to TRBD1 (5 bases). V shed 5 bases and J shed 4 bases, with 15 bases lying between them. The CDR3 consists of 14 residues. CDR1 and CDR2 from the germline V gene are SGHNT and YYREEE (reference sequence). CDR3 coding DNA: TGTGCCAGCAGTAAATCCAGGGCGTCAGAGACCCAGTACTTC. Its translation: CASSKSRASETQYF.

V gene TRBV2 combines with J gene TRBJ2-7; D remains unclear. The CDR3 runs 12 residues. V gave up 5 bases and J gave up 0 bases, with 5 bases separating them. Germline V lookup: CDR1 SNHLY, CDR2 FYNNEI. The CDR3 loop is CASSPRSYEQYF. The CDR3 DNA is TGTGCCAGCAGTCCCCGCTCCTACGAGCAGTACTTC.

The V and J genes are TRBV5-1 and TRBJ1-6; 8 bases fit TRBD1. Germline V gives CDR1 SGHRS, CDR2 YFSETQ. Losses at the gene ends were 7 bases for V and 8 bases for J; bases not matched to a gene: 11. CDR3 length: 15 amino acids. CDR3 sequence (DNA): TGCGCCAGCCGCGAAGGACAGGGCTCATATTCACCCCTCCACTTT. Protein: CASREGQGSYSPLHF.

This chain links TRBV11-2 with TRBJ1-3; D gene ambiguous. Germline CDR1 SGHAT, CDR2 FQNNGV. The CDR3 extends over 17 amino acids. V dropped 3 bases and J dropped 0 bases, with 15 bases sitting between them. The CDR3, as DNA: TGTGCCAGCAGCTTTGCGACGTACAGTAGCTCTGGAAACACCATATATTTT. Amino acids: CASSFATYSSSGNTIYF.

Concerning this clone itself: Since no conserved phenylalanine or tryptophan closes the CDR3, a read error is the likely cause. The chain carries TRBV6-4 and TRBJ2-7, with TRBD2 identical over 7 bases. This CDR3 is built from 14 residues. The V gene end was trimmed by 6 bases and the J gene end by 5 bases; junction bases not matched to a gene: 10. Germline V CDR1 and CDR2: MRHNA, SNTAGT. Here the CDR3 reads CASSKESGVHEQYS. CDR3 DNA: TGTGCCAGCAGCAAGGAGAGCGGGGTCCACGAGCAGTACTCC.

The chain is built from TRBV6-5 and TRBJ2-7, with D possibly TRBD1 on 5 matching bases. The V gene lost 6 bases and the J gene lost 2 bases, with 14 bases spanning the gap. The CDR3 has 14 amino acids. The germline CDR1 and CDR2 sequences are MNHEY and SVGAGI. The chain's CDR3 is CASSSDSSTYEQYF. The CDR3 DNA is TGTGCCAGCAGCTCCGACAGTTCTACCTACGAGCAGTACTTC.